One and the same sample provided the 13 T cell receptor beta chains below, sequenced in a study of molecular identifiers for immune sequencing clone quantification. TCRdb used MiXCR to reprocess the PCR reads, holding one entry per CDR3 protein. The repertoire includes some 590,000 distinct CDR3 sequences, roughly 27% of them detected once, and 0.7% to 0.95% sits in the top ten. Specimen: naive CD8+ T cells from blood, with Jurkat cell RNA spiked in. Subset noted: FACS-sorted CD8+CD4-CCR7+CD45RA+ naive T cells. The receptor source for this set is a human donor in good health. Some libraries in this study had Jurkat cell RNA spiked in.

This clonotype was detected many times. The chain uses TRBV5-1 and TRBJ2-2, with D hard to call. Trimming left V 3 bases short and J 6 bases short, with 6 bases between. Germline values: CDR1 SGHRS, CDR2 YFSETQ. This CDR3 contains 12 residues. CDR3 amino acids: CASSYNPGELFF. CDR3 nucleotide sequence: TGCGCCAGCAGCTACAACCCCGGGGAGCTGTTTTTT. The full variable domain, with the rest looked up from reference TRBV5-1 and TRBJ2-2, is KAGVTQTPRYLIKTRGQQVTLSCSPISGHRSVSWYQQTPGQGLQFLFEYFSETQRNKGNFPGRFSGRQFSNSRSEMNVSTLELGDSALYLCASSYNPGELFFGEGSRLTVL.

Only a few counts were recorded for this clonotype. This chain connects TRBV13 to TRBJ1-6; 7 bases are a match to TRBD1. This CDR3 spans 15 amino acids. Germline V gene lookup returns CDR1 PRHDT and CDR2 FYEKMQ (reference sequence). V was pared by 6 bases and J by 3 bases, with 5 bases of the junction left unmatched. CDR3 amino acids: CASSSGQDYNSPLHF. The DNA for the CDR3 is TGTGCCAGCAGTTCAGGACAGGACTATAATTCACCCCTCCACTTT. Using reference TRBV13 and TRBJ1-6 for the parts outside the CDR3, the full variable domain is AAGVIQSPRHLIKEKRETATLKCYPIPRHDTVYWYQQGPGQDPQFLISFYEKMQSDKGSIPDRFSAQQFSDYHSELNMSSLELGDSALYFCASSSGQDYNSPLHFGNGTRLTVT.

This clonotype was picked up many times. The chain uses TRBV6-5 and TRBJ2-3; perhaps D is TRBD1 or TRBD2 (5 bases each). This CDR3 has 15 amino acids. Germline CDR1 reads MNHEY; CDR2 reads SVGAGI. Trimming took 4 bases from V and 3 from J, leaving 14 bases between them. The CDR3 is CASSSPGLSTDTQYF. The DNA of the CDR3 is TGTGCCAGCAGTTCACCGGGGCTCAGTACAGATACGCAGTATTTT.

V and J are TRBV4-3 and TRBJ2-1, with 13 bases matching TRBD2. Germline CDR1 LGHNA, CDR2 YSLEER. CDR3 length: 16 amino acids. V gave up 3 bases and J gave up 6 bases; unmatched junction bases: 5. This CDR3 is CASSQGGLAGANEQFF. The CDR3 nucleotides read TGCGCCAGCAGCCAGGGAGGACTAGCGGGGGCCAATGAGCAGTTCTTC.

The rearrangement uses TRBV5-6 and TRBJ2-7, with TRBD1 matching 7 bases. Per the germline V gene, CDR1 is SGHDT and CDR2 is YYEEEE. J was trimmed by 3 bases and V by 4 bases; bases with no gene match: 7. This CDR3 comprises 14 residues. The CDR3 DNA sequence: TGTGCCAGCAGCCGCTTCGGGACAGACTACGAGCAGTACTTC. The encoded protein is CASSRFGTDYEQYF.

This clonotype has more than one count but fewer than ten. The junction departs from the called germline gene at one end, perhaps through a read error. The chain couples TRBV7-6 to TRBJ2-3; tentatively, D is TRBD2 (7 bases). This CDR3 contains 14 residues. Germline lookup yields CDR1 SGHVS and CDR2 FNYEAQ. CDR3 loop: CASSLGGGPDMQYF. The CDR3 DNA reads TGTGCCAGCAGCTTAGGGGGGGGCCCAGATATGCAGTATTTT.

This clonotype was recorded a few times. The chain combines TRBV6-5 with TRBJ2-7; D tentatively reads TRBD1 or TRBD2 (5 bases each). CDR1 MNHEY and CDR2 SVGAGI come from the germline V gene. Trimming removed 1 base at V and 0 bases at J, with 10 bases between. The CDR3 spans 15 residues. CDR3 sequence reads: CASSYYRDLSYEQYF. The CDR3 region has the DNA TGTGCCAGCAGTTACTACCGGGACCTCTCCTACGAGCAGTACTTC.

Only one count was recorded for this clonotype. V gene TRBV19 combines with J gene TRBJ2-7, with D possibly being TRBD1 (7 bases). This CDR3 spans 12 amino acids. Germline values: CDR1 LNHDA, CDR2 SQIVND (reference sequence). Trimming removed 10 bases from V and 7 bases from J, with 17 bases in between. DNA for the CDR3: TGTGCCACCCTGGAGGGGGCGGGGGAGCAGTACTTC. Translation gives CATLEGAGEQYF. Together with reference TRBV19 and TRBJ2-7, the CDR3 gives the full variable domain: DGGITQSPKYLFRKEGQNVTLSCEQNLNHDAMYWYRQDPGQGLRLIYYSQIVNDFQKGDIAEGYSVSREKKESFPLTVTSAQKNPTAFYLCATLEGAGEQYFGPGTRLTVT.

This clonotype was detected only a few times. The V call is TRBV12-3 or TRBV12-4, the J call TRBJ2-7; TRBD2 matches 12 bases. V shed 5 bases, J shed 2 bases, and the junction held 4 bases outside the gene matches. The CDR3 has 15 residues. CDR3 sequence (DNA): TGTGCCAGCAGTAACCTAGCGGGAGGGACCTACGAGCAGTACTTC. Residues: CASSNLAGGTYEQYF.

This clonotype was seen repeatedly, ten times or more. The chain couples TRBV5-4 to TRBJ2-3, with TRBD2 matching 8 bases. V dropped 4 bases and J dropped 6; count of bases not matched to a gene: 16. The CDR3 loop spans 17 amino acids. CDR1 and CDR2 from the germline V gene are SGHNT and YYREEE (reference sequence). CDR3 region: CASSKEGSGAYGDTQYF. The DNA of the CDR3 is TGTGCCAGCAGCAAGGAGGGTAGCGGGGCTTACGGGGATACGCAGTATTTT.

This clonotype was observed at least ten times. The V and J genes are TRBV6-1 and TRBJ2-6; 8 bases map to TRBD2. This CDR3 comprises 19 residues. CDR1 is MNHNS and CDR2 is SASEGT in the germline V gene. Trimming removed 8 bases from V and 0 bases from J; junction bases left unmatched: 15. The CDR3 here is CASASPRAGTSSGANVLTF. In DNA form, the CDR3 reads TGTGCCAGCGCCAGCCCGCGGGCAGGGACTAGCTCTGGGGCCAACGTCCTGACTTTC.

This clonotype was recorded at least ten times. The rearrangement links TRBV28 to TRBJ2-3; D is ambiguous. Germline lookup yields CDR1 MDHEN and CDR2 SYDVKM. CDR3 size: 15 residues. V shed 7 bases and J shed 0 bases, with 14 bases lying between them. The CDR3 coding sequence is TGTGCCAGCATCTGGGTGGCGCTAAGCACAGATACGCAGTATTTT. Amino acids: CASIWVALSTDTQYF.

The V call is TRBV9, the J call TRBJ2-3; D remains unclear. Per germline, CDR1 SGDLS and CDR2 YYNGEE. The CDR3 runs 17 residues. V lost 0 bases, J lost 1 base, and 15 bases lay in between. CDR3 sequence: CASSVVDFPSGTDTQYF. CDR3 bases: TGTGCCAGCAGCGTAGTTGACTTCCCTTCGGGCACAGATACGCAGTATTTT.